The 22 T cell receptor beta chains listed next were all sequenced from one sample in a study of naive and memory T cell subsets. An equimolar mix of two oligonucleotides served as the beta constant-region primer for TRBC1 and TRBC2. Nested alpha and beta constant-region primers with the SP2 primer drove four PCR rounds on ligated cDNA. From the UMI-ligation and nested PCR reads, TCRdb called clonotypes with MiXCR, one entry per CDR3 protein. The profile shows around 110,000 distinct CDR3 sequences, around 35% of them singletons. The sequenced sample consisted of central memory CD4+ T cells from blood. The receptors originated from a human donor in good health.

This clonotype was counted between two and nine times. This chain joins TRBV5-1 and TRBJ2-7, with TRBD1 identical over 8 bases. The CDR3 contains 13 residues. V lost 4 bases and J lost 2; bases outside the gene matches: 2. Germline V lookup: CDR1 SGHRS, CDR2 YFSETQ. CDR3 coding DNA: TGCGCCAGCAGCCTACAGGGGGCCTACGAGCAGTACTTC. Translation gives CASSLQGAYEQYF.

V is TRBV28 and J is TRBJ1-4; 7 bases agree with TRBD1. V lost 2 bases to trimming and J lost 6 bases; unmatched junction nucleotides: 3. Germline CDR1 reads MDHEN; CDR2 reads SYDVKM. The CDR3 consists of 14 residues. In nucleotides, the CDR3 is TGTGCCAGCAGTTTAGGCGGACAGGATGAAAAACTGTTTTTT. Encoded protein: CASSLGGQDEKLFF.

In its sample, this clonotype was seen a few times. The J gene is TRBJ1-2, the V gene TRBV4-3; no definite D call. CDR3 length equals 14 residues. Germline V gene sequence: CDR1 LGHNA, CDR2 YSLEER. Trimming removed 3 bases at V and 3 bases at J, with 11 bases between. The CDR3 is CASSQVTAYYGYTF. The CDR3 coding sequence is TGCGCCAGCAGCCAGGTTACAGCGTACTATGGCTACACCTTC.

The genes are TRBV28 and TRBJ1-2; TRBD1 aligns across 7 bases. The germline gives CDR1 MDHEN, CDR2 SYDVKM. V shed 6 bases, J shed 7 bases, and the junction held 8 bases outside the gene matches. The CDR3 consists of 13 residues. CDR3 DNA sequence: TGTGCCAGCAGGCCAGGGGGGCTCTCTGGCTACACCTTC. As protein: CASRPGGLSGYTF.

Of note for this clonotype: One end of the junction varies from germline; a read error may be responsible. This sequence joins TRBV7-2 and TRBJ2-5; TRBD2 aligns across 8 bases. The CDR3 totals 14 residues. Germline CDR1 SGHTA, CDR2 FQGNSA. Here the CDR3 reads CASSSGLASGTRYF. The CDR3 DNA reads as TGTGCCAGCAGCTCTGGACTAGCCTCAGGGACCCGGTACTTC.

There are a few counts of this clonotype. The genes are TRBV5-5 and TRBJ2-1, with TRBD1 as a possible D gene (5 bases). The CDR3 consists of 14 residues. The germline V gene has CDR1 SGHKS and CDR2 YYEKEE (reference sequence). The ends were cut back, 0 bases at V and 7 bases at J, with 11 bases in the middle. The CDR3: CASSLGAGRNEQFF. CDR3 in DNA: TGTGCCAGCAGCTTGGGGGCAGGGCGAAATGAGCAGTTCTTC.

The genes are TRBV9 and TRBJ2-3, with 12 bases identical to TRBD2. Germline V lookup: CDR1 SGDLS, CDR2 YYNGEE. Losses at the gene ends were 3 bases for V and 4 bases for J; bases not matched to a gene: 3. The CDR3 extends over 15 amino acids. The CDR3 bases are TGTGCCAGCAGCGCTAGCGGGAGGGCGGCAGATACGCAGTATTTT. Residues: CASSASGRAADTQYF.

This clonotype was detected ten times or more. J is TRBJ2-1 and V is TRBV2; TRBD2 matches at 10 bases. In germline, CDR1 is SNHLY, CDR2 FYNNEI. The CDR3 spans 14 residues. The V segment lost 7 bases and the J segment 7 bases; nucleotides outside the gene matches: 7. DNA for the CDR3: TGTGCCAGCAAGGGGACTAGCGTTAGAAATGAGCAGTTCTTC. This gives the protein CASKGTSVRNEQFF.

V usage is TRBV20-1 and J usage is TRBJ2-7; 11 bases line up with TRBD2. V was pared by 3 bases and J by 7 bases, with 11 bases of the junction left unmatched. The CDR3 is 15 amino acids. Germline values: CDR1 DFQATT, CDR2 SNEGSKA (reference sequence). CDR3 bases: TGCAGTGCTAGCCCCGGACTAGCGGGCCTCGGGGAGCAGTACTTC. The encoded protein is CSASPGLAGLGEQYF.

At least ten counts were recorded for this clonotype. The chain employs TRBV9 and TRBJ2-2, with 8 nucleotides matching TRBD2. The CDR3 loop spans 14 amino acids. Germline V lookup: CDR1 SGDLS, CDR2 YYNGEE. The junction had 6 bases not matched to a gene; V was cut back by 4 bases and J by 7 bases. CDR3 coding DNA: TGTGCCAGCAGCCCGACTAGCGCAGACGGGGAGCTGTTTTTT. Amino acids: CASSPTSADGELFF.

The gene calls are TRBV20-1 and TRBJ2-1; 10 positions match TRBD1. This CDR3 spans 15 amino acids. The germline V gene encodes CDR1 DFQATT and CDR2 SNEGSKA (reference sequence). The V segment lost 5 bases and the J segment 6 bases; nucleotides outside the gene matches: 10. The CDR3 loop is CSADPRDRGINEQFF. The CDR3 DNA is TGCAGTGCTGACCCTCGGGACAGGGGAATCAATGAGCAGTTCTTC.

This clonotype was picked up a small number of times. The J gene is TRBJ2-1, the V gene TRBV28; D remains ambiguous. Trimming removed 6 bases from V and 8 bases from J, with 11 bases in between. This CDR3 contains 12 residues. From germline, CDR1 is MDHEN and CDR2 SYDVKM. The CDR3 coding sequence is TGTGCCAGCAGGGCGGTATGGGATGAGCAGTTCTTC. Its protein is CASRAVWDEQFF.

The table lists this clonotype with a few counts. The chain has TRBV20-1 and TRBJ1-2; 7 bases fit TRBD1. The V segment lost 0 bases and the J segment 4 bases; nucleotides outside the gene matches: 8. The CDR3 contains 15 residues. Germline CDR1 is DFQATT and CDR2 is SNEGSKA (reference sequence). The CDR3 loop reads CSARETGTEFYGYTF. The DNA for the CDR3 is TGCAGTGCTAGAGAAACCGGGACAGAGTTCTATGGCTACACCTTC.

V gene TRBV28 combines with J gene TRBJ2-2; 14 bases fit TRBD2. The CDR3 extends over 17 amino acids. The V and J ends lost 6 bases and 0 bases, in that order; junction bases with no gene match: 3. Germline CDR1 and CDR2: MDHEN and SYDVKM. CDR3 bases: TGTGCCAGCAGGAGGGGACTAGCGGGAGCGAACACCGGGGAGCTGTTTTTT. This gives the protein CASRRGLAGANTGELFF.

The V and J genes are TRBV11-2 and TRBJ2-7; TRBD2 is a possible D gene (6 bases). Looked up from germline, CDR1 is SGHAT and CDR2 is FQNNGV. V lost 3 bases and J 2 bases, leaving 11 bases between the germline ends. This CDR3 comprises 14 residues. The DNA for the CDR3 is TGTGCCAGCAGCTTGGACTATGACCCCTACGAGCAGTACTTC. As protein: CASSLDYDPYEQYF.

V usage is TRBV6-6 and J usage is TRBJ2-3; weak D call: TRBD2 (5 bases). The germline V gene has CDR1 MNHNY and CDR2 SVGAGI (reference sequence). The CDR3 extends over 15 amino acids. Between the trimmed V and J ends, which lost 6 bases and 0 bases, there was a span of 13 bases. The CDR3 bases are TGTGCCAGCAGCAAAGAGCGGAGAAGCACAGATACGCAGTATTTT. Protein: CASSKERRSTDTQYF.

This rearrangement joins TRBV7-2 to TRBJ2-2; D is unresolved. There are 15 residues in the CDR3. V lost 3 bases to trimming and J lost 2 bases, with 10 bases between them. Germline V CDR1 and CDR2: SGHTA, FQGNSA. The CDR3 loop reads CASSFQDVNTGELFF. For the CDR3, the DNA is TGTGCCAGCAGCTTCCAAGACGTAAACACCGGGGAGCTGTTTTTT.

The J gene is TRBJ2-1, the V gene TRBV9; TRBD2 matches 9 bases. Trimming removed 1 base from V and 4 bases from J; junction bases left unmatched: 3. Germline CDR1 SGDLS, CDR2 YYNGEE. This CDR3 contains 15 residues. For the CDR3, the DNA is TGTGCCAGCAGCGTAACTAGCGGGCCTTACAATGAGCAGTTCTTC. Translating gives CASSVTSGPYNEQFF.

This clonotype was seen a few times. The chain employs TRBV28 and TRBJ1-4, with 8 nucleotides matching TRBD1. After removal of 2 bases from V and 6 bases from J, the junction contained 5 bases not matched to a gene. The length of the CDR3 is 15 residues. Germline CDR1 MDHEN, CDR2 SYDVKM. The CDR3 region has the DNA TGTGCCAGCAGTTTAGCTGCGACAGGGGATGAAAAACTGTTTTTT. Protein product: CASSLAATGDEKLFF.

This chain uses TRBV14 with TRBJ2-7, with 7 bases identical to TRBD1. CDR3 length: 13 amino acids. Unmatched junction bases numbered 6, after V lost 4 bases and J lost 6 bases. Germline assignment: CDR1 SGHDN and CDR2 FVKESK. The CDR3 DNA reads TGTGCCAGCAGCCTACAGGGGTCGGGCGAGCAGTACTTC. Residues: CASSLQGSGEQYF.

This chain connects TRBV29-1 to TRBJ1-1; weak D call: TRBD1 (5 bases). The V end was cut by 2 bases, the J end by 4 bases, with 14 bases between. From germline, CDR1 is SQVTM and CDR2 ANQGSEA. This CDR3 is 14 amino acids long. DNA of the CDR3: TGCAGCGTTGAATGGGCAGGGTCGGCCACTGAAGCTTTCTTT. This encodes CSVEWAGSATEAFF.

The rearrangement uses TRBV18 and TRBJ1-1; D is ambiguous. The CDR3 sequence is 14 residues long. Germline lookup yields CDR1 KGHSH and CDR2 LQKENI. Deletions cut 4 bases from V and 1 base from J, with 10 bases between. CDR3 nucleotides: TGTGCCAGCTCACTTTACGATTCGAACACTGAAGCTTTCTTT. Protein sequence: CASSLYDSNTEAFF.